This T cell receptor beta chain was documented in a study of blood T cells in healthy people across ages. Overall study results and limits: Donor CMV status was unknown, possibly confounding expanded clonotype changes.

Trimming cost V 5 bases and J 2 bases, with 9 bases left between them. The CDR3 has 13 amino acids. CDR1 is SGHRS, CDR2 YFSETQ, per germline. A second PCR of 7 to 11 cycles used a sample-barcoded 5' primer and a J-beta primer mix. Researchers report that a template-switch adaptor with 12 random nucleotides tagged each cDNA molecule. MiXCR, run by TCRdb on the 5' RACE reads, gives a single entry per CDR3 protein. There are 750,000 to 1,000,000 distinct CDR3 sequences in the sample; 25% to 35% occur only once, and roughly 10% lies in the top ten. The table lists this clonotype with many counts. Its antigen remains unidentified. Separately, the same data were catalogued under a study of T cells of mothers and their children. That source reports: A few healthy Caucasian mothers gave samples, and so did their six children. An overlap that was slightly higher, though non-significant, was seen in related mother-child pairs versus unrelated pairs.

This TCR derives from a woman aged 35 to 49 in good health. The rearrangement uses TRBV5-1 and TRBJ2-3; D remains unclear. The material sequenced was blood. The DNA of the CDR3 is TGCGCCAGCAGGGCCTCGAACACAGATACGCAGTATTTT. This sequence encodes CASRASNTDTQYF.